The 15 T cell receptor beta chains presented below share a single source sample, sequenced in a study of response to subunit inactivated influenza vaccine. TCRdb used MiXCR to reprocess the RT-PCR reads, holding one entry per CDR3 protein. The data show about 570,000 distinct CDR3 sequences, around 11% seen once. These same records also appear under a second study, on T cells expressing NK-cell markers. That source notes: What made the TCR beta cDNA was 5'RACE template switching with UMIs.

The source material was PBMCs from blood, sampled on the day of vaccination. The receptors come from a man over 45 who received an inactivated influenza vaccine.

In its sample, this clonotype was seen once. The rearrangement joins TRBV20-1 to TRBJ2-5, with TRBD2 as a possible D gene (5 bases). The CDR3 contains 14 residues. Germline V gene data show CDR1 as DFQATT and CDR2 as SNEGSKA (reference sequence). Deletions cut 0 bases from V and 5 bases from J, with 13 bases between. As DNA, the CDR3 is TGCAGTGCTAGAGATTTGAGGGCCTGGGAGACCCAGTACTTC. This codes for CSARDLRAWETQYF.

This clonotype was seen ten or more times. The chain is built from TRBV7-9 and TRBJ1-1; D not certain. V lost 2 bases and J 6 bases, leaving 4 bases between the germline ends. The CDR3 consists of 11 residues. Germline CDR1 is SEHNR and CDR2 is FQNEAQ (reference sequence). The CDR3 bases are TGTGCCAGCAGCTTAAACCCTGAAGCTTTCTTT. Its protein product is CASSLNPEAFF.

Only a few counts were recorded for this clonotype. The genes are TRBV10-3 and TRBJ2-6; D possibly corresponds to TRBD1 (6 bases). The germline V gene has CDR1 ENHRY and CDR2 SYGVKD. This CDR3 is built from 15 residues. The V end was cut by 4 bases, the J end by 2 bases, with 9 bases between. The CDR3 DNA reads as TGTGCCATCAGTGGCCGGGACACTGGGGCCAACGTCCTGACTTTC. It encodes CAISGRDTGANVLTF.

The chain is built from TRBV3-1 and TRBJ2-7; D may be TRBD1 or TRBD2 (5 bases each). The germline gives CDR1 LGHDT, CDR2 YNNKEL (reference sequence). The CDR3 spans 14 residues. V was pared by 1 base and J by 7 bases, with 14 bases between. CDR3 sequence: CASSQGNQWGEQYF. The CDR3 nucleotides are TGTGCCAGCAGCCAAGGGAACCAATGGGGGGAGCAGTACTTC.

Ten or more counts support this clonotype. The chain has TRBV5-1 and TRBJ2-1; 9 nucleotides agree with TRBD2. The CDR3 is 16 amino acids. Germline CDR1 and CDR2: SGHRS and YFSETQ. J gave up 6 bases and V 3 bases, and 10 bases lay outside the gene matches. The CDR3 reads CASSWGLAGALNEQFF. The CDR3 nucleotides are TGCGCCAGCAGCTGGGGCTTAGCGGGAGCGCTCAATGAGCAGTTCTTC. The whole variable domain, remainder taken from reference TRBV5-1 and TRBJ2-1, is KAGVTQTPRYLIKTRGQQVTLSCSPISGHRSVSWYQQTPGQGLQFLFEYFSETQRNKGNFPGRFSGRQFSNSRSEMNVSTLELGDSALYLCASSWGLAGALNEQFFGPGTRLTVL.

The V and J genes are TRBV28 and TRBJ2-3; D is undetermined. V lost 1 base and J 5 bases, leaving 13 bases between the germline ends. Germline CDR1 reads MDHEN; CDR2 reads SYDVKM. The CDR3 covers 15 residues. CDR3 in amino acids: CASSLLALSQDTQYF. The CDR3, as DNA: TGTGCCAGCAGTTTATTGGCCCTTTCCCAAGATACGCAGTATTTT.

The V and J genes are TRBV7-9 and TRBJ1-4; 7 nucleotides line up with TRBD1. The CDR3 totals 16 residues. The ends lost 1 base at V and 5 bases at J; junction bases unmatched: 7. Germline V gene data show CDR1 as SEHNR and CDR2 as FQNEAQ (reference sequence). The CDR3 DNA follows: TGTGCCAGCAGCTTAGGGGACAGCTCGCTCAATGAAAAACTGTTTTTT. It yields the protein CASSLGDSSLNEKLFF. Supplemented by reference TRBV7-9 and TRBJ1-4, the full variable domain reads DTGVSQNPRHKITKRGQNVTFRCDPISEHNRLYWYRQTLGQGPEFLTYFQNEAQLEKSRLLSDRFSAERPKGSFSTLEIQRTEQGDSAMYLCASSLGDSSLNEKLFFGSGTQLSVL.

This chain joins TRBV2 and TRBJ1-3; tentative D call: TRBD1 (6 bases). The CDR3 loop spans 16 amino acids. Germline CDR1 SNHLY, CDR2 FYNNEI. V was cut by 4 bases and J by 0 bases, with 13 bases left in between. CDR3 in amino acids: CASSVGGPVSGNTIYF. The CDR3 coding sequence is TGTGCCAGCAGTGTTGGGGGGCCCGTCTCTGGAAACACCATATATTTT.

In this sample, this clonotype turned up a few times. This chain uses TRBV5-4 with TRBJ2-7, with D possibly TRBD1 on 6 matching bases. CDR1 and CDR2 (germline): SGHNT, YYREEE (reference sequence). This CDR3 contains 12 residues. Trimming left V 5 bases short and J 7 bases short, with 13 bases between. CDR3 protein: CASSAGVTEQYF. As DNA, the CDR3 is TGTGCCAGCAGTGCAGGGGTCACAGAGCAGTACTTC. Full variable domain (rest looked up from reference TRBV5-4 and TRBJ2-7): ETGVTQSPTHLIKTRGQQVTLRCSSQSGHNTVSWYQQALGQGPQFIFQYYREEENGRGNFPPRFSGLQFPNYSSELNVNALELDDSALYLCASSAGVTEQYFGPGTRLTVT.

The chain carries TRBV5-5 and TRBJ2-3; TRBD1 agrees at 7 bases. The germline V gene has CDR1 SGHKS and CDR2 YYEKEE (reference sequence). CDR3 size: 14 residues. With 5 bases clipped from V and 0 bases from J, the junction kept 3 bases outside the gene matches. The CDR3 reads CASSWDSSTDTQYF. CDR3 DNA sequence: TGTGCCAGCAGTTGGGACAGCAGCACAGATACGCAGTATTTT.

This clonotype was seen a handful of times. The rearrangement links TRBV4-3 to TRBJ1-2; TRBD1 is a possible D gene (6 bases). V lost 0 bases and J 7 bases, leaving 12 bases between the germline ends. The CDR3 spans 14 residues. Germline CDR1 reads LGHNA; CDR2 reads YSLEER. CDR3 sequence: CASSQDRGIGGYTF. As DNA, the CDR3 is TGCGCCAGCAGCCAAGACAGGGGAATAGGTGGCTACACCTTC.

Ten or more counts support this clonotype. The rearrangement uses TRBV7-2 and TRBJ2-1, with 10 nucleotides matching TRBD1. From germline, CDR1 is SGHTA and CDR2 FQGNSA. V lost 5 bases and J lost 4; bases outside the gene matches: 5. The CDR3 covers 15 residues. The DNA of the CDR3 is TGTGCCAGCAGCGGGCGACAGGGGGCTTACAATGAGCAGTTCTTC. As protein: CASSGRQGAYNEQFF.

The chain couples TRBV3-1 to TRBJ2-1, with 7 bases fitting TRBD1. The CDR3 contains 12 residues. With 10 bases clipped from V and 7 bases from J, the junction kept 7 bases outside the gene matches. Per germline, CDR1 LGHDT and CDR2 YNNKEL (reference sequence). DNA of the CDR3: TGTGCCACCGGGACAGCTCCTAATGAGCAGTTCTTC. As protein: CATGTAPNEQFF.

The rearrangement uses TRBV5-1 and TRBJ2-3; 7 positions match TRBD1. The junction had 9 bases not matched to a gene; V was cut back by 4 bases and J by 1 base. In germline, CDR1 is SGHRS, CDR2 YFSETQ. The CDR3 has 16 amino acids. The chain's CDR3 is CASSARKGAGTDTQYF. The DNA of the CDR3 is TGCGCCAGCAGCGCCCGGAAGGGGGCTGGCACAGATACGCAGTATTTT.

V gene TRBV2 combines with J gene TRBJ2-1; the D gene is possibly TRBD2 (6 bases). This CDR3 contains 13 residues. In germline, CDR1 is SNHLY, CDR2 FYNNEI. Trimming removed 4 bases from V and 7 bases from J, with 11 bases in between. CDR3 nucleotide sequence: TGTGCCAGCAGTGTTCTTGCGGGGAATGAGCAGTTCTTC. Translated: CASSVLAGNEQFF.